Listed below are T cell receptor beta chains from one sample, sequenced in a study of blood T cell repertoires in COVID-19. Assay: immunoSEQ multiplex PCR; the TCRdb copy retains only in-frame clones and omits some. The sample carries roughly 200,000 clones, around 76% recorded once. What was sequenced was peripheral blood. Receptor source: a woman in her fifties or sixties with active or convalescent COVID-19. Each CDR3 is given with its conserved first and last residue. A D gene is named only where the DNA matches it firmly. Clone size, where shown, is once, few, many, or a class for clones that have expanded.

>TRBD2|-|TRBJ2-1|TRBV6-1
TGTGCCAGCAGTGGGGGACTAGCCTACCTCAGCTCCTACAATGAGCAGTTCTTC
CASSGGLAYLSSYNEQFF
>TRBD1|-|TRBJ2-1|TRBV5-1
TGCGCCAGCAGCTGGGGAACAGGGGCGTTAGGTGAGCAGTTCTTC
CASSWGTGALGEQFF
>-|-|TRBJ2-2|TRBV7-9
TGTGCCAGCAGCTTATTGCTAGCTGGTTACACCGGGGAGCTGTTTTTT
CASSLLLAGYTGELFF
>TRBD2|-|TRBJ2-7|TRBV29-1
TGCAGCGTTGATAGCGGCCCAGCGGGGATTCGCGAGCAGTACTTC
CSVDSGPAGIREQYF
>TRBD2|-|TRBJ2-2|TRBV5-1
TGCGCCAGCGTTACTAGCGCCGGGGAGCTGTTTTTT
CASVTSAGELFF
>-|-|TRBJ2-1|TRBV3-1/TRBV3-2
TGTGCCAGCAGCCAAGACCATCAGTACAATGAGCAGTTCTTC
CASSQDHQYNEQFF
>-|many|TRBJ1-5|TRBV23-1
TGCGCCAGCAGTGAAATCCCCTTCAGCGCATGGCGGAGGGATAGCAATCAGCCCCAGCATTTT
CASSEIPFSAWRRDSNQPQHF
>TRBD1|few|TRBJ1-4|TRBV30
TGTGCCTGGGAGGACAGGGATGAAAAACTGTTTTTT
CAWEDRDEKLFF
>-|-|TRBJ1-2|TRBV7-2
TGTGCCAGCAGCTTAGTGCGTTCAGGCAGGGAAGGCTACACCTTC
CASSLVRSGREGYTF
>TRBD1|once|TRBJ2-7|TRBV11-2
TGTGCCAGCAGGCCGTACCGAGGGACAGGGTCCTACGAGCAGTACTTC
CASRPYRGTGSYEQYF
>TRBD1|-|TRBJ2-5|TRBV18
TGTGCCAGCTCTGGGACAGCCCACGAGACCCAGTACTTC
CASSGTAHETQYF
>-|-|TRBJ1-2|TRBV30
TGTGCCTGGAGTGGGCCTTTAGACAGCTGGGGGCGATGGCACTATGGCTACACCTTC
CAWSGPLDSWGRWHYGYTF
>TRBD1|few|TRBJ2-5|TRBV3-1/TRBV3-2
TGTGCCAGCAGCCAGAGGGGGCGGGTAGAGACCCAGTACTTC
CASSQRGRVETQYF
>-|few|TRBJ2-5|TRBV14
TGTGCCAGCAGCCAAGGGCCCTCAGGGCGCGAAGAGACCCAGTACTTC
CASSQGPSGREETQYF
>TRBD1|few|TRBJ1-1|TRBV5-1
TGCGCCAGCAGCTTGAGACAGGGGCCCACTGAAGCTTTCTTT
CASSLRQGPTEAFF
>TRBD1|-|TRBJ2-7|TRBV6-5
TGTGCCAGCAGTTACCAAGGGACAGACTACGAGCAGTACTTC
CASSYQGTDYEQYF
>TRBD1|-|TRBJ2-2|TRBV6-5
TGTGCCAGCAGTTACGCGGGACAGGGTCTTACCGGGGAGCTGTTTTTT
CASSYAGQGLTGELFF
>-|many|TRBJ1-2|TRBV5-4
TGTGCCAGCAGCCTCGCGGCTGGTGGCTACACCTTC
CASSLAAGGYTF
>TRBD1|-|TRBJ1-5|TRBV19
TGTGCCAGTAGTGTGACAGGGCTTGGGCAGCCCCAGCATTTT
CASSVTGLGQPQHF
>-|-|TRBJ2-2|TRBV28
TGTGCCATACGGGGTTGGGGTAACACCGGGGAGCTGTTTTTT
CAIRGWGNTGELFF
>TRBD1|-|TRBJ2-4|TRBV5-1
TGCGCCAGCAGCCTGACAGGGGACAACATTCAGTACTTC
CASSLTGDNIQYF
>-|-|TRBJ1-2|TRBV7-2
TGTGCCAGCAGCTTAGATGGTCAGGCCCACTATGGCTACACCTTC
CASSLDGQAHYGYTF
>TRBD1|once|TRBJ2-7|TRBV5-1
TGCGCCAGCAGAGAGGGGGCGGGCGAGCAGTACTTC
CASREGAGEQYF
>-|-|TRBJ2-1|TRBV18
TGTGCCAGCTCACCACCCAGTCTCGGCGGGGATGAGCAGTTCTTC
CASSPPSLGGDEQFF
>-|-|TRBJ1-3|TRBV6-6
TGTGCCACTACCGGGGGAAACACCATATATTTT
CATTGGNTIYF
>TRBD2|-|TRBJ2-2|TRBV7-3
TGTGCCAGCAGCTCGCTCGGGGGGACCACCGGGGAGCTGTTTTTT
CASSSLGGTTGELFF
>TRBD2|few|TRBJ2-1|TRBV19
TGTGCCAGTAGCATAGAGCGGGAGCGCAATGAGCAGTTCTTC
CASSIERERNEQFF
>TRBD2|once|TRBJ2-6|TRBV7-8
TGTGCCCGCAGCTTCGGGGGGGGAATTGGGGCCAACGTCCTGACTTTC
CARSFGGGIGANVLTF
>TRBD1|-|TRBJ2-3|TRBV7-3
TGTGCCAGCAGCTTACGTGACAGGGGAAGAGAAGATACGCAGTATTTT
CASSLRDRGREDTQYF
>TRBD2|many|TRBJ2-5|TRBV7-2
TGTGCCAGCAGCTTATTTGCGGGAGGGGGGGAGACCCAGTACTTC
CASSLFAGGGETQYF
>-|-|TRBJ1-1|TRBV5-1
TGCGCCAGCAGCTTGAGTCAGGGGACTGAAGCTTTCTTT
CASSLSQGTEAFF
>TRBD1|-|TRBJ1-2|TRBV14
TGTGCCAGCAGCCAAGGACAGGGGGCCAACTATGGCTACACCTTC
CASSQGQGANYGYTF
>TRBD2|-|TRBJ2-5|TRBV7-2
TGTGCCAGCAGCTCCATATCCGGGACTAGCGGGGGGGAGACCCAGTACTTC
CASSSISGTSGGETQYF
>-|-|TRBJ1-1|TRBV7-9
TGTGCCAGCAGCTTACAGGGGCGGGACACTGAAGCTTTCTTT
CASSLQGRDTEAFF
>TRBD1|-|TRBJ2-3|TRBV6-2/TRBV6-3
TGTGCCAGCAGTTACCCCGCGGGACAGGGGGGCAGAGATACGCAGTATTTT
CASSYPAGQGGRDTQYF
>-|-|TRBJ1-6|TRBV9
TGTGCCAGCAGCGTAAACAGCTATAATTCACCCCTCCACTTT
CASSVNSYNSPLHF
>TRBD1|-|TRBJ1-2|TRBV2
TGTGCCAGCAGGGCCGGGACAGGAAAGCTCTATGGCTACACCTTC
CASRAGTGKLYGYTF
>-|-|TRBJ1-4|TRBV5-1
TGCGCCAGCAGCGGGGCTCTTGGTAATGAAAAACTGTTTTTT
CASSGALGNEKLFF
>-|-|TRBJ2-7|TRBV4-2
TGTGCCAGCAGCCAAGGGACCGACAGCTCCTACGAGCAGTACTTC
CASSQGTDSSYEQYF
>-|-|TRBJ1-5|TRBV19
TGTGCCAGTGCGCCCCAGGGGCGGAAAAACAATCAGCCCCAGCATTTT
CASAPQGRKNNQPQHF
>-|-|TRBJ2-7|TRBV20-1
TGCAGTGCTAGTTGGACAGCCTACGAGCAGTACTTC
CSASWTAYEQYF
>-|-|TRBJ1-2|TRBV28
TGTGCCAGCAGACACGACAGGAACTATGGCTACACCTTC
CASRHDRNYGYTF